This T cell receptor beta chain was recorded in a study of T cells expressing NK-cell markers. Turning to the study itself: Seropositivity for HCMV was found in seven of the eight sequenced donors, with one seronegative.

With regard to this clonotype: Antigen specificity is unknown.

The CDR3 length is 14 residues. The germline CDR1 and CDR2 sequences are SGHAT and FQNNGV. Study conclusions and caveats: Whether expanded NKG2C-expressing T cell clones recognize HCMV is unknown. Dominant NKG2C+ clonotypes accounted for about 1.0-7.0% of CD8+ T cells in several donors.

TCRdb re-analyzed the 5' RACE reads; it lists each CDR3 protein once, without DNA. The sample table includes approximately 550,000 distinct CDR3 sequences. The genes are TRBV11-2 and TRBJ2-1. Sequencing input: blood T cells: a sorted CD56 or NKG2C T cell subset, CD4+ or CD8+ T cells, or bulk PBMC T cells (not recorded which). This sequence was found in a man aged 18 to 29 in good health. The CDR3 sequence: CASTLTSYYNEQFF.